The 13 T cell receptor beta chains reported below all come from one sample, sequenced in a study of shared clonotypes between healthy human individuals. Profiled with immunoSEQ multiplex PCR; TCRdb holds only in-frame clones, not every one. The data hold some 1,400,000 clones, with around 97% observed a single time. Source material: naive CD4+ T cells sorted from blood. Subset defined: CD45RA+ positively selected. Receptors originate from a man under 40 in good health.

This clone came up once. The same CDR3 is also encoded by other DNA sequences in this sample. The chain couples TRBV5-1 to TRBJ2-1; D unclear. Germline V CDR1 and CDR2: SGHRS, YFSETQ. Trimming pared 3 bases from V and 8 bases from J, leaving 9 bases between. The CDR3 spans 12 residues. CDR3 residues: CASSYLGDEQFF. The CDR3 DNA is TGCGCCAGCAGCTACTTGGGCGATGAGCAGTTCTTC.

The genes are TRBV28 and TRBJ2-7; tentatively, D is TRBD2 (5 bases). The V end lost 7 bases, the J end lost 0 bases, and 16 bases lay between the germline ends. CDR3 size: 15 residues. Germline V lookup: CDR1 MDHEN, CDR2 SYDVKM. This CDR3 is CASTFRGTYSYEQYF. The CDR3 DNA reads TGTGCCAGCACGTTCCGGGGAACTTACTCCTACGAGCAGTACTTC.

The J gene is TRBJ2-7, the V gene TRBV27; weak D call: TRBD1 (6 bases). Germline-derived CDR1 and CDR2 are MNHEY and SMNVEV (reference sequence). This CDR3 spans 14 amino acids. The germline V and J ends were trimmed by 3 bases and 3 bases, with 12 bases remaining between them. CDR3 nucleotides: TGTGCCAGCAGTTTTGGGGACATCCTCTACGAGCAGTACTTC. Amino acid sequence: CASSFGDILYEQYF.

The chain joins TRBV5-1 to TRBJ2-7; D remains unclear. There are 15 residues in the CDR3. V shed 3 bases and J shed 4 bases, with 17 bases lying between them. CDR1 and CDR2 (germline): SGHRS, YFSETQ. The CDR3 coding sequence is TGCGCCAGCAGCTCGGCCCCGGTAGAAGCTTACGAGCAGTACTTC. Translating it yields CASSSAPVEAYEQYF.

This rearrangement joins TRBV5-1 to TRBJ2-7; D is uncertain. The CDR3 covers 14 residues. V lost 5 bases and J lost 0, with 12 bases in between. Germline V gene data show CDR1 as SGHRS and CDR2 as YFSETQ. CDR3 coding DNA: TGCGCCAGCAGTTTCGACGCGAGCTCCTACGAGCAGTACTTC. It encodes CASSFDASSYEQYF.

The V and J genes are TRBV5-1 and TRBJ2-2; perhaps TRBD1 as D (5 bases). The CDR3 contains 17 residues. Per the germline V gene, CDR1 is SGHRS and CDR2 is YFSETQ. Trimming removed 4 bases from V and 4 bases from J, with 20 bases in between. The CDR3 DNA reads TGCGCCAGCAGCGACCTTTTTGGGGCCAGATTCACCGGGGAGCTGTTTTTT. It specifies CASSDLFGARFTGELFF.

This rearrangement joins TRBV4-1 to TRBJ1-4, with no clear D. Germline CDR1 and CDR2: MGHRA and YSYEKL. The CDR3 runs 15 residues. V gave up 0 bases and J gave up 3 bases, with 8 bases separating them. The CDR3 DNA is TGCGCCAGCAGCCAAGACGGTGGGTCTAATGAAAAACTGTTTTTT. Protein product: CASSQDGGSNEKLFF.

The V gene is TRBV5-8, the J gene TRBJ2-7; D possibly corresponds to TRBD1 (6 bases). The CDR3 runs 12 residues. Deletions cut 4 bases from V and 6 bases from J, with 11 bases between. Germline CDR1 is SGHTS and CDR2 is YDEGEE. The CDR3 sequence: CASSRNRAEQYF. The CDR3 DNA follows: TGTGCCAGCAGCAGAAACAGGGCCGAGCAGTACTTC.

The DNA of the CDR3 is TGCGCCAGCAGCCACCTCGGGACTAGCGGGAATATATATGAGCAGTTCTTC. It yields the protein CASSHLGTSGNIYEQFF. The gene calls are TRBV4-1 and TRBJ2-1, with 13 bases lining up with TRBD2. After removal of 3 bases from V and 8 bases from J, the junction contained 10 bases not matched to a gene. The CDR3 is made up of 17 amino acids. Germline values: CDR1 MGHRA, CDR2 YSYEKL.

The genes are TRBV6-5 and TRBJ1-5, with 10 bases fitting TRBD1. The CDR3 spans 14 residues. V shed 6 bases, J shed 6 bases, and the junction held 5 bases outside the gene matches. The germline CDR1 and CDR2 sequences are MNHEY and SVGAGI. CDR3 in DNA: TGTGCCAGCAGGCAGGACAGGGGGTTTCAGCCCCAGCATTTT. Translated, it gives CASRQDRGFQPQHF.

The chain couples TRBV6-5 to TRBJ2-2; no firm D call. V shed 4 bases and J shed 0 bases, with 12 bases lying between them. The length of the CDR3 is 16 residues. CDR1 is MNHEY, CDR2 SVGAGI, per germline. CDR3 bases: TGTGCCAGCAGTTCACCACGGACGGCGAACACCGGGGAGCTGTTTTTT. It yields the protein CASSSPRTANTGELFF.

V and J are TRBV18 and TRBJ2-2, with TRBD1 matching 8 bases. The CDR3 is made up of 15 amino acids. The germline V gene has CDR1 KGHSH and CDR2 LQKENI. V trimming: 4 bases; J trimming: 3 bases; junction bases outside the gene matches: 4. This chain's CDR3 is CASSLKTGDTGELFF. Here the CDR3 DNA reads TGTGCCAGCTCACTAAAGACAGGGGACACCGGGGAGCTGTTTTTT.

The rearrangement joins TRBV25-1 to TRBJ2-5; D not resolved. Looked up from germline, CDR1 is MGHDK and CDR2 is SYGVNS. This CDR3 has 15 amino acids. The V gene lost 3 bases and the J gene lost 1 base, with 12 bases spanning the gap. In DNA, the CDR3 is TGTGCCAGCAGTGAGCCCATTGGCGCCCAAGAGACCCAGTACTTC. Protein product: CASSEPIGAQETQYF.